Below, 16 T cell receptor beta chains from the same sample are listed, as sequenced in a study of CD8 T cells in Susac syndrome. An input of roughly 0.45 to 1 ug of RNA was subjected to reverse transcription using random hexamers. From the immunoSEQ multiplex PCR reads, TCRdb called clonotypes with MiXCR, one entry per CDR3 protein. The sample includes about 57,000 distinct CDR3 sequences, roughly 93% of them seen just once. Sequencing was carried out using CD8+ T cells from PBMCs. The receptors here all came from a human donor with multiple sclerosis.

The CDR3 region is CASTQIGELFF. CDR3 coding DNA: TGTGCCAGCACGCAAATCGGGGAGCTGTTTTTT. The chain links TRBV12-3 or TRBV12-4 to TRBJ2-2; D is undetermined. V gave up 7 bases and J gave up 7 bases, with 7 bases separating them. The CDR3 length is 11 residues.

This chain uses TRBV15 with TRBJ2-1; D remains unclear. Trimming took 5 bases from V and 9 from J, leaving 23 bases between them. Germline V lookup: CDR1 LNHNV, CDR2 YYDKDF (reference sequence). The CDR3 consists of 16 residues. The CDR3 is CATSLPGITGSSEQFF. The CDR3 coding sequence is TGTGCCACCAGCCTGCCGGGCATTACCGGCAGTAGTGAGCAGTTCTTC.

The chain has TRBV7-6 and TRBJ2-5; the match to TRBD1 covers 8 bases. Germline assignment: CDR1 SGHVS and CDR2 FNYEAQ. The ends lost 4 bases at V and 9 bases at J; junction bases unmatched: 10. The CDR3 runs to 14 residues. As DNA, the CDR3 is TGTGCCAGCAGCTCCGACAGGGGCCGCAGGTCCCAGTACTTC. This gives the protein CASSSDRGRRSQYF. Full variable domain (rest looked up from reference TRBV7-6 and TRBJ2-5): GAGVSQSPRYKVTKRGQDVALRCDPISGHVSLYWYRQALGQGPEFLTYFNYEAQQDKSGLPNDRFSAERPEGSISTLTIQRTEQRDSAMYRCASSSDRGRRSQYFGPGTRLLVL.

The CDR3 region has the DNA TGTGCCAGCAGACTGGACAGGGATGGCTACACCTTC. It translates to CASRLDRDGYTF. The chain recombines TRBV6-6 with TRBJ1-2, with 8 bases lining up with TRBD1. The CDR3 consists of 12 residues. The germline V gene has CDR1 MNHNY and CDR2 SVGAGI (reference sequence). With V trimmed by 6 bases and J by 6 bases, 3 bases remained unmatched.

The rearrangement uses TRBV9 and TRBJ1-1; no firm D call. Trimming stripped 0 bases from V and 0 bases from J, with 9 bases between. This CDR3 has 15 amino acids. CDR1 and CDR2 from the germline V gene are SGDLS and YYNGEE. Here the CDR3 DNA reads TGTGCCAGCAGCGTAGAAGGAAATTTGAACACTGAAGCTTTCTTT. Protein sequence: CASSVEGNLNTEAFF.

V usage is TRBV30 and J usage is TRBJ1-1, with D possibly TRBD1 on 6 matching bases. Germline values: CDR1 GTSNPN, CDR2 SVGIG (reference sequence). Trimming left V 3 bases short and J 0 bases short, with 8 bases between. The CDR3 contains 13 residues. CDR3 in amino acids: CAWSRGVNTEAFF. In DNA, the CDR3 is TGTGCCTGGAGCAGGGGAGTGAACACTGAAGCTTTCTTT.

This sequence joins TRBV7-2 and TRBJ2-7; D uncertain. V was cut by 6 bases and J by 4 bases, with 16 bases left in between. Germline lookup yields CDR1 SGHTA and CDR2 FQGNSA. CDR3 length: 14 residues. CDR3 bases: TGTGCCAGCAGACCCACTCCAGACTCTTACGAGCAGTACTTC. This codes for CASRPTPDSYEQYF.

This chain joins TRBV7-3 and TRBJ1-3, with unresolved D. The CDR3 is 14 residues long. Trimming shortened V by 6 bases and J by 0 bases, and 9 bases separated the two germline ends. Germline loops: CDR1 SGHTA, CDR2 FQGTGA. As DNA, the CDR3 is TGTGCCAGCAGTGCAGACTTCTCTGGAAACACCATATATTTT. Its protein is CASSADFSGNTIYF.

The CDR3 here is CASSQGRGGNNEQFF. CDR3 nucleotides: TGCGCCAGCAGCCAGGGCCGCGGGGGAAACAATGAGCAGTTCTTC. The genes are TRBV4-1 and TRBJ2-1, with 7 nucleotides matching TRBD2. CDR3 size: 15 residues. The V gene's germline CDR1 is MGHRA and CDR2 YSYEKL. With V trimmed by 3 bases and J by 5 bases, 7 bases remained unmatched.

The V call is TRBV4-3, the J call TRBJ2-5; 11 bases match TRBD1. Germline CDR1 is LGHNA and CDR2 is YSLEER. The length of the CDR3 is 17 residues. The J segment lost 2 bases and the V segment lost 0 bases, leaving 5 bases of the junction unmatched. The CDR3 protein is CASSQDPGQGAQETQYF. The CDR3 nucleotides read TGCGCCAGCAGCCAAGACCCCGGACAGGGGGCGCAAGAGACCCAGTACTTC.

V gene TRBV4-1 combines with J gene TRBJ2-2; no reliable D call. V was cut by 4 bases and J by 5 bases, with 5 bases left in between. Germline assignment: CDR1 MGHRA and CDR2 YSYEKL. The CDR3 totals 12 residues. CDR3 region: CASSPRTGELFF. The CDR3 nucleotides read TGCGCCAGCAGCCCACGGACCGGGGAGCTGTTTTTT.

The V call is TRBV6-5, the J call TRBJ1-1; D gene unclear. This CDR3 comprises 15 residues. CDR1 and CDR2 from the germline V gene are MNHEY and SVGAGI. With 2 bases removed from V and 0 bases from J, the gap between germline ends came to 10 bases. The CDR3 DNA sequence: TGTGCCAGCAGTTACGATTCCAGCATGAACACTGAAGCTTTCTTT. Amino acids: CASSYDSSMNTEAFF.

V usage is TRBV4-1 and J usage is TRBJ1-2; D remains unclear. Trimming pared 1 base from V and 8 bases from J, leaving 8 bases between. Looked up from germline, CDR1 is MGHRA and CDR2 is YSYEKL. This CDR3 spans 12 amino acids. The CDR3 protein is CASSQGAAGYTF. Written as DNA, the CDR3 is TGCGCCAGCAGCCAAGGGGCGGCGGGCTACACCTTC.

CDR3: CASSRLSRTGELFF. In DNA form, the CDR3 reads TGTGCCAGCAGTCGACTTTCGCGGACCGGGGAGCTGTTTTTT. V and J are TRBV28 and TRBJ2-2, with D unclear. Germline loops: CDR1 MDHEN, CDR2 SYDVKM. V was cut by 5 bases and J by 5 bases, with 12 bases left in between. This CDR3 has 14 residues. Full variable domain (missing parts from reference TRBV28 and TRBJ2-2): DVKVTQSSRYLVKRTGEKVFLECVQDMDHENMFWYRQDPGLGLRLIYFSYDVKMKEKGDIPEGYSVSREKKERFSLILESASTNQTSMYLCASSRLSRTGELFFGEGSRLTVL.

This clonotype was counted a few times. The junction departs from germline at one end; a sequencing error may be responsible. This chain's CDR3 is CSVGGETVAPNF. In DNA, the CDR3 is TGCAGCGTGGGGGGTGAGACAGTGGCTCCAAACTTC. This chain uses TRBV29-1 with TRBJ1-2, with D possibly TRBD1 on 5 matching bases. The germline CDR1 and CDR2 sequences are SQVTM and ANQGSEA. This CDR3 region has 12 residues.

This chain links TRBV4-3 with TRBJ2-7; D possibly uses TRBD1 or TRBD2 (5 bases each). The CDR3 runs 17 residues. V was clipped by 3 bases and J by 6 bases, with 24 bases between them. CDR1 LGHNA and CDR2 YSLEER come from the germline V gene. The CDR3 region has the DNA TGCGCCAGCAGCCAGCTGTCCGGGACGGAAGGATTTGGCGAGCAGTACTTC. Translated: CASSQLSGTEGFGEQYF.